Following are 13 T cell receptor beta chains from one sample sequenced in a study of cytomegalovirus exposure and HLA in healthy donors. PCR amplification relied on 60 Vbeta primers (plus 13 Jbeta primers). Generated by immunoSEQ multiplex PCR, the TCRdb table keeps only in-frame clones and is missing some. This table has 150,000 to 200,000 clones, roughly 75% appearing once. Sample: PBMCs. The origin of the receptors is a woman in her forties in good health and CMV-seropositive.

There are a few counts of this clone. V gene TRBV29-1 combines with J gene TRBJ2-1; the D gene is possibly TRBD1 (5 bases). This CDR3 has 15 amino acids. CDR1 is SQVTM, CDR2 ANQGSEA, per germline. Trimming removed 2 bases from V and 3 bases from J, with 14 bases in between. The CDR3 sequence: CSVEYLGRGYNEQFF. CDR3 nucleotides: TGCAGCGTTGAATACCTGGGGCGAGGCTACAATGAGCAGTTCTTC.

CDR3 DNA: TGTGCCTGGAGCGTGGACATGACTCAGCCCCAGCATTTT. As protein: CAWSVDMTQPQHF. The chain uses TRBV30 and TRBJ1-5; D is perhaps TRBD1 (5 bases). The V gene's germline CDR1 is GTSNPN and CDR2 SVGIG (reference sequence). Trimming removed 3 bases at V and 6 bases at J, with 12 bases between. This CDR3 contains 13 residues.

This chain connects TRBV28 to TRBJ2-5; D unresolved. CDR3 size: 11 residues. Germline loops: CDR1 MDHEN, CDR2 SYDVKM. Trimming stripped 5 bases from V and 4 bases from J, with 5 bases between. The CDR3 nucleotides read TGTGCCAGCAGTCGACTAGAGACCCAGTACTTC. It is translated as CASSRLETQYF.

This chain uses TRBV5-1 with TRBJ1-6; the D gene is possibly TRBD1 (5 bases). This CDR3 is built from 15 residues. Between the trimmed V and J ends, which lost 1 base and 5 bases, there was a span of 10 bases. CDR1 and CDR2 (germline): SGHRS, YFSETQ. The CDR3 coding sequence is TGCGCCAGCAGCTTGAGGGGTACGAATAATTCACCCCTCCACTTT. This encodes CASSLRGTNNSPLHF.

This chain connects TRBV28 to TRBJ2-5; perhaps TRBD1 as D (5 bases). CDR1 and CDR2 from the germline V gene are MDHEN and SYDVKM. The ends were cut back, 2 bases at V and 7 bases at J, with 17 bases in the middle. This CDR3 region has 15 residues. The CDR3 spells CASSLPQGGWGTQYF. CDR3 sequence (DNA): TGTGCCAGCAGTTTACCCCAGGGCGGTTGGGGGACCCAGTACTTC.

The chain combines TRBV10-3 with TRBJ2-5; the match to TRBD1 covers 9 bases. This CDR3 has 17 residues. The germline V gene encodes CDR1 ENHRY and CDR2 SYGVKD. Trimming removed 6 bases from V and 4 bases from J; junction bases left unmatched: 15. CDR3 in DNA: TGTGCCATCAGCCCCGGGACAGGGAAAAAACTGGGAGAGACCCAGTACTTC. It yields the protein CAISPGTGKKLGETQYF.

The J gene is TRBJ2-1, the V gene TRBV11-2; TRBD2 matches 12 bases. Germline lookup yields CDR1 SGHAT and CDR2 FQNNGV. The CDR3 is 15 residues long. The junction had 7 bases not matched to a gene; V was cut back by 7 bases and J by 6 bases. The CDR3 reads CASTFGTSGLNEQFF. In DNA form, the CDR3 reads TGTGCCAGCACCTTTGGGACTAGCGGGCTCAATGAGCAGTTCTTC.

The V and J genes are TRBV4-3 and TRBJ2-1, with unresolved D. Germline-derived CDR1 and CDR2 are LGHNA and YSLEER. The CDR3 is made up of 15 amino acids. The ends were cut back, 3 bases at V and 2 bases at J, with 11 bases in the middle. DNA of the CDR3: TGCGCCAGCAGCCAGGTAGTAATGCCCTACAATGAGCAGTTCTTC. Protein sequence: CASSQVVMPYNEQFF.

The V call is TRBV27, the J call TRBJ1-3; maybe TRBD1 (6 bases). The V end lost 5 bases, the J end lost 4 bases, and 15 bases lay between the germline ends. CDR3 length equals 15 residues. Per germline, CDR1 MNHEY and CDR2 SMNVEV (reference sequence). CDR3 amino acids: CASSPHREGGNTIYF. CDR3 sequence (DNA): TGTGCCAGCAGTCCGCACAGGGAGGGAGGAAACACCATATATTTT.

This clone was recorded only once. CDR3 sequence reads: CASSLRARTGSTYNEQFF. CDR3 DNA: TGTGCCAGCAGCTTAAGGGCCCGGACAGGGTCAACCTACAATGAGCAGTTCTTC. The J gene is TRBJ2-1, the V gene TRBV7-2; 8 bases are shared with TRBD1. Germline V gene sequence: CDR1 SGHTA, CDR2 FQGNSA. The CDR3 totals 18 residues. J gave up 2 bases and V 2 bases, and 11 bases lay outside the gene matches.

The chain combines TRBV2 with TRBJ2-2, with 7 bases aligning to TRBD1. The ends lost 6 bases at V and 4 bases at J; junction bases unmatched: 8. The CDR3 is 15 amino acids. In germline, CDR1 is SNHLY, CDR2 FYNNEI. DNA for the CDR3: TGTGCCAGCAGCGAGAACAGGGGCGGCACCGGGGAGCTGTTTTTT. Residues: CASSENRGGTGELFF.

The V and J genes are TRBV7-9 and TRBJ2-7; TRBD1 might be the D (6 bases). The ends were cut back, 5 bases at V and 6 bases at J, with 20 bases in the middle. The CDR3 is made up of 15 amino acids. From germline, CDR1 is SEHNR and CDR2 FQNEAQ (reference sequence). The CDR3: CASSHRDNKPSEQYF. The DNA of the CDR3 is TGTGCCAGCAGCCACAGGGACAACAAGCCCTCCGAGCAGTACTTC.

This clone was observed a few times. The chain carries TRBV28 and TRBJ1-2, with 9 bases matching TRBD1. The CDR3 contains 14 residues. CDR1 MDHEN and CDR2 SYDVKM come from the germline V gene. V trimming: 8 bases; J trimming: 2 bases; junction bases outside the gene matches: 6. CDR3 in amino acids: CASGRQGVNYGYTF. The CDR3 nucleotides are TGTGCCAGCGGCAGACAGGGGGTAAACTATGGCTACACCTTC.